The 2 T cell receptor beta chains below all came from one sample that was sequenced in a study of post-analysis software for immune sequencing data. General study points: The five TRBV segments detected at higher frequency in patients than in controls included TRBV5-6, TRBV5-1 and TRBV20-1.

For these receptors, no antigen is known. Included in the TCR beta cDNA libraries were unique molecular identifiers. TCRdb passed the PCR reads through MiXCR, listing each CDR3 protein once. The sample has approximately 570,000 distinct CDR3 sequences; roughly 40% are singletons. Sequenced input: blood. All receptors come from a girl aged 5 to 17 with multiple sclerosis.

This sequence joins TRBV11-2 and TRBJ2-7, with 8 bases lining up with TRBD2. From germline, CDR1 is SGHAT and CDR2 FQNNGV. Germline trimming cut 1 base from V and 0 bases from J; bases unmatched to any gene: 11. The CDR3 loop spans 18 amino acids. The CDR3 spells CASSLGQGLAGLSYEQYF. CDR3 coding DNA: TGTGCCAGCAGCTTAGGTCAAGGGCTAGCGGGTCTCTCCTACGAGCAGTACTTC.

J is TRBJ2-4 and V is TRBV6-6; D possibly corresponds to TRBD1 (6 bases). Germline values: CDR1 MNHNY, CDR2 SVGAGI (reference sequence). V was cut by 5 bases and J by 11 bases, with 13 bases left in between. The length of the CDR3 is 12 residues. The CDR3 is CASSPITGFQYF. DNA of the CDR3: TGTGCCAGCAGTCCGATCACAGGGTTTCAGTACTTC.